This T cell receptor beta chain was recovered during a study of T cells in Graves' hyperthyroidism and ophthalmopathy. The V gene lost 0 bases and the J gene lost 5 bases, with 10 bases spanning the gap. This CDR3 contains 14 residues. Germline CDR1 reads MNHEY; CDR2 reads SVGAGI. PBMCs were collected from an approximately 10 ml volume of fresh peripheral blood. Amplification of TCR beta CDR3 regions used RNA as the template. First-round RT-PCR of the TCR CDR3 relied on the HTBI primer set. TCRdb ran MiXCR on the multiplex PCR reads and lists one entry per CDR3 protein. The repertoire holds about 590,000 distinct CDR3 sequences, with more than 13% as singletons. This clonotype was picked up many times.

The chain carries TRBV6-5 and TRBJ2-5, with no clear D. The receptor was isolated from a woman under 30 with Graves' ophthalmopathy. Sequencing was carried out using blood. The chain's CDR3 is CASSYSGSGETQYF. CDR3 sequence (DNA): TGTGCCAGCAGTTACTCGGGTTCCGGGGAGACCCAGTACTTC.